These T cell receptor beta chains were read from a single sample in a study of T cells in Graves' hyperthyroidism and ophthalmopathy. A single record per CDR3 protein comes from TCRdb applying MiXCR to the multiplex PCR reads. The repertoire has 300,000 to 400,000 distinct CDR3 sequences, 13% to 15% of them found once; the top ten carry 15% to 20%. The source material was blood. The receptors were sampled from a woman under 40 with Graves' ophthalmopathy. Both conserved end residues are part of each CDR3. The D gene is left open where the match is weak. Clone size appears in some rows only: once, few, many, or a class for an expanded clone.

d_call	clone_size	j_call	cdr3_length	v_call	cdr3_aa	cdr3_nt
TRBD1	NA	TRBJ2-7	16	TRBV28	CASSQAGGATEGEQYF	TGTGCCAGCAGCCAAGCAGGGGGAGCGACTGAAGGCGAGCAGTACTTC
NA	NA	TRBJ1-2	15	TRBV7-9	CASSLDRPHVNGYTF	TGTGCCAGCAGCCTCGACAGGCCTCATGTGAATGGCTACACCTTC
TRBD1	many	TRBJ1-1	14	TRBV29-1	CSVDWTGLNTEAFF	TGCAGCGTTGATTGGACAGGATTGAACACTGAAGCTTTCTTT
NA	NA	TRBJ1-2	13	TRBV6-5	CASSLGQIDGYTF	TGTGCCAGCAGTTTGGGTCAGATCGATGGCTACACCTTC
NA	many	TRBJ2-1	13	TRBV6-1	CASVRVRANEQFF	TGTGCCAGCGTAAGAGTCAGGGCCAATGAGCAGTTCTTC
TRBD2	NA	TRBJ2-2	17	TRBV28	CASSPRGGHSMFGELFF	TGTGCCAGCAGCCCGCGGGGGGGCCACTCTATGTTCGGGGAGCTGTTTTTT
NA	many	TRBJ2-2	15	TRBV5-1	CASSHRVTNTGELFF	TGCGCCAGCAGCCACAGGGTTACGAACACCGGGGAGCTGTTTTTT
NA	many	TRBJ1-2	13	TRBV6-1	CATQPGNFYGYTF	TGTGCCACTCAACCGGGAAACTTTTATGGCTACACCTTC
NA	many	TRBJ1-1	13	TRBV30	CAWSNDGNTEAFF	TGTGCCTGGAGTAACGACGGGAACACTGAAGCTTTCTTT
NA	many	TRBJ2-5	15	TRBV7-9	CASSGGRPWQETQYF	TGTGCCAGCAGCGGGGGGCGCCCGTGGCAAGAGACCCAGTACTTC
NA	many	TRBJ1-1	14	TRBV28	CASSLLRLNTEAFF	TGTGCCAGCAGTTTACTTCGGCTGAACACTGAAGCTTTCTTT
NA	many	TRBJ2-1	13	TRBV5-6	CASSLEGVNEQFF	TGTGCCAGCAGCTTGGAGGGTGTCAATGAGCAGTTCTTC
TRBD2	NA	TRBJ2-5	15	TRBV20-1	CSARVGGGGRGTQYF	TGCAGTGCTAGAGTGGGGGGGGGGGGACGGGGGACCCAGTACTTC
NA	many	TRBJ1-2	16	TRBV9	CASSVAPGQGSDGYTF	TGTGCCAGCAGCGTAGCCCCGGGGCAGGGCTCAGATGGCTACACCTTC
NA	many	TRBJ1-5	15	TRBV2	CASSEGADSNQPQHF	TGTGCCAGCAGTGAGGGGGCGGATAGCAATCAGCCCCAGCATTTT
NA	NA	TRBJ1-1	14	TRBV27	CASSLGQMITEAFF	TGTGCCAGCAGTTTGGGACAAATGATCACTGAAGCTTTCTTC
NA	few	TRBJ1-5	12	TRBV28	CASETVNQPRHF	TGTGCCAGCGAGACAGTAAATCAGCCCCGGCATTTT
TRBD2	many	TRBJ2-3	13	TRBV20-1	CSGDGGDTDTQYF	TGCAGTGGTGACGGGGGGGACACAGATACGCAGTATTTT
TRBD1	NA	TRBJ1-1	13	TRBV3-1	CASSRGQGAAAFF	TGTGCCAGCAGCCGGGGACAGGGGGCTGCAGCTTTCTTT
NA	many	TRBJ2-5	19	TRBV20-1	CSARNTGNRGTRNFETQYF	TGCAGTGCTAGAAATACCGGGAATCGTGGGACTCGAAACTTCGAGACCCAGTACTTC
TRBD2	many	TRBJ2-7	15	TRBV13	CASSGSLAGIYEQYF	TGTGCCAGCAGCGGGAGTTTAGCGGGGATCTACGAGCAGTACTTC
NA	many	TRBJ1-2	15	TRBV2	CASSVGHPKPYGYTF	TGTGCCAGCAGTGTGGGACACCCAAAACCCTATGGCTACACCTTC
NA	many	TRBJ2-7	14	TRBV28	CASSDRGLSYEQYF	TGTGCCAGCAGCGACCGGGGCCTCTCCTACGAGCAGTACTTC
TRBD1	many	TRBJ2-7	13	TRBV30	CAWSRDRDHEQYF	TGTGCCTGGAGTAGGGACAGGGACCACGAGCAGTACTTC
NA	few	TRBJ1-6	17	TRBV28	CASSSQRTVSYNSPLHF	TGTGCCAGCAGTTCACAACGGACAGTCTCCTATAATTCACCCCTCCACTTT
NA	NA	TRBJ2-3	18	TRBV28	CASSFPPGGPFPADTQYF	TGTGCCAGCAGTTTCCCTCCCGGGGGGCCCTTCCCCGCAGATACGCAGTATTTT
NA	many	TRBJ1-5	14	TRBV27	CASSFGSGNQPQHF	TGTGCCAGCAGTTTCGGGTCAGGCAATCAGCCCCAGCATTTT
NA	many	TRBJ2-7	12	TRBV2	CASRPASYEQYF	TGTGCCAGCAGACCAGCGAGCTACGAGCAGTACTTC
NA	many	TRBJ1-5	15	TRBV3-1	CASSQVYGSNQPQHF	TGTGCCAGCAGCCAAGTTTACGGTAGCAATCAGCCCCAGCATTTT
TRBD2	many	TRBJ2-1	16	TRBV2	CASSVQRGGSYNEQFF	TGTGCCAGCAGTGTACAGCGGGGGGGCTCCTACAATGAGCAGTTCTTC
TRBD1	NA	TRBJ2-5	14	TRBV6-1	CASSTGAYQETQYF	TGTGCCAGCAGCACAGGGGCTTACCAAGAGACCCAGTACTTC
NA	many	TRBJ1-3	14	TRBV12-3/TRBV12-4	CASSPSGVGNTIYF	TGTGCCAGCAGTCCCTCGGGTGTAGGAAACACCATATATTTT
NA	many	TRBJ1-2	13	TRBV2	CASSETRGGGYTF	TGTGCCAGCAGTGAAACCCGGGGAGGAGGCTACACCTTC
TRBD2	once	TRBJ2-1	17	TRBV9	CASSSRTSGGGYNEQFF	TGTGCCAGCAGCTCCCGGACTAGCGGGGGGGGCTACAATGAGCAGTTCTTC
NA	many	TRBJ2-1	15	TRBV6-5	CASSYTRNPYNEQFF	TGTGCCAGCAGTTACACCCGGAACCCCTACAATGAGCAGTTCTTC
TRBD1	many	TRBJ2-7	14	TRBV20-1	CSARGMDRGNEQYF	TGCAGTGCTAGAGGGATGGACAGGGGAAACGAGCAGTACTTC
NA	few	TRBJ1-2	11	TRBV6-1	CASLGSGGYTF	TGTGCCAGCTTGGGCTCGGGTGGCTACACCTTC
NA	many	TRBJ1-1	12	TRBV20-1	CSAPGVGTEAFF	TGCAGTGCCCCGGGGGTGGGCACTGAAGCTTTCTTT
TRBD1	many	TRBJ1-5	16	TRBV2	CASSADRSVSNQPQHF	TGTGCCAGCAGCGCGGACAGGTCGGTCAGCAATCAGCCCCAGCATTTT
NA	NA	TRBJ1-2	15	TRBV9	CASSVGAGDNYGYTF	TGTGCCAGCAGCGTAGGGGCAGGGGATAACTATGGCTACACCTTC
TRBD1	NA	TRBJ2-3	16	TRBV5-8	CASSIRQGLGTDTQYF	TGTGCCAGCAGTATAAGACAGGGGTTGGGTACAGATACGCAGTATTTT
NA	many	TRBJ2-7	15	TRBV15	CATSKYRVLSHEQYF	TGTGCCACCAGCAAGTACCGGGTTCTATCTCACGAGCAGTACTTC